This T cell receptor beta chain stems from a study of T cells in Graves' hyperthyroidism and ophthalmopathy. The hyperthyroidism patients had all been newly diagnosed, and their disease duration was under 2 months. Their ages ranged from 18 to 65 years. The study excluded patients with uncontrolled infection, other autoimmune disease, pregnancy or lactation. An approximately 10 ml volume of fresh peripheral blood provided the PBMCs. Study results and caveats: Researchers found most expanded thyroid clonotypes above 0.001 in blood as well.

Template material for amplifying TCR beta CDR3 regions consisted of RNA transcripts. Carried out on the TCR CDR3, a first-round RT-PCR used the HTBI primer set. TCRdb reprocessed the multiplex PCR reads via MiXCR and lists one record per CDR3 protein. The sample holds over 650,000 distinct CDR3 sequences; roughly 17% are singletons and the top ten take 8.4%. This clonotype showed up just a few times. The antigen is undetermined. The CDR3 spans 13 residues. With 6 bases removed from V and 6 bases from J, the gap between germline ends came to 11 bases. CDR1 and CDR2 from the germline V gene are SEHNR and FQNEAQ (reference sequence).

This TCR came from a man aged 18 to 29 with Graves' hyperthyroidism. Input material: blood. The chain employs TRBV7-9 and TRBJ2-2; D remains unclear. CDR3 nucleotides: TGTGCCAGCAGTCGCGGCCCGCCCGGGGAGCTGTTTTTT. The encoded protein is CASSRGPPGELFF.